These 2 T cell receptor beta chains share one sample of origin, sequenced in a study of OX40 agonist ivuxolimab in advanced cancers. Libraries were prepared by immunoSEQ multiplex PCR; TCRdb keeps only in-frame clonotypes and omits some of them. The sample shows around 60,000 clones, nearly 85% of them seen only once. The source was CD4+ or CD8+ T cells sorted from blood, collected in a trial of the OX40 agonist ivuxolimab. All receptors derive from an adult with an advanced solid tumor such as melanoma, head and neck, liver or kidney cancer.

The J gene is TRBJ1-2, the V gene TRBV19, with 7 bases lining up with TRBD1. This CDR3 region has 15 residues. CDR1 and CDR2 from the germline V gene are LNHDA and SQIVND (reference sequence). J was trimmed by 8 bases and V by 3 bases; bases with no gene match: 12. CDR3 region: CASSITEQGIDGYTF. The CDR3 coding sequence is TGTGCCAGTAGTATTACCGAACAGGGGATCGACGGCTACACCTTC.

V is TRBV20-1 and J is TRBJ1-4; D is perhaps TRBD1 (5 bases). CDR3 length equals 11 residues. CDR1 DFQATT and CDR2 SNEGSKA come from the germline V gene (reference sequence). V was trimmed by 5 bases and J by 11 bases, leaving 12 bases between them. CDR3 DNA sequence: TGCAGTGCTGCAACCGGGGGGAAACTGTTTTTT. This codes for CSAATGGKLFF.